These T cell receptor beta chains were read from a single sample in a study of blood T cell repertoires in COVID-19. The data were produced by immunoSEQ multiplex PCR, yet TCRdb's version contains in-frame clones alone and is incomplete. Among under 350,000 clones, 70% to 90% were seen once, and the ten largest hold 3.5% to 4.5%. Sequencing used PBMCs or T cells enriched from blood (not recorded which). These receptors were taken from a woman aged 40 to 55 with acute COVID-19. Each CDR3 is given with its conserved first and last residue. The D gene is left open where the match is weak. The listing skips clone size in some rows; elsewhere it reads once, few, many or a size class.

size: NA; V: TRBV7-6; length: 12; J: TRBJ2-1; D: NA; DNA: TGTGCCAGCAGCTTAGCGGCCCAAGAACAGTTCTTC; CDR3: CASSLAAQEQFF
size: NA; V: TRBV6-6; length: 14; J: TRBJ1-1; D: NA; DNA: TGTGCCAGCAGGACGGACACTATGGCGGCTGAAGCTTTCTTT; CDR3: CASRTDTMAAEAFF
size: NA; V: TRBV5-6; length: 13; J: TRBJ1-1; D: TRBD1; DNA: TGTGCCAGCAGCTTGAGGGACAGGACTGAAGCTTTCTTT; CDR3: CASSLRDRTEAFF
size: NA; V: TRBV3-1/TRBV3-2; length: 14; J: TRBJ2-2; D: NA; DNA: TGTGCCAGCAGCCCTGCAGGGTCCACCGGGGAGCTGTTTTTT; CDR3: CASSPAGSTGELFF
size: NA; V: TRBV19; length: 13; J: TRBJ1-4; D: TRBD1; DNA: TGTGCCAGTAGTATGGGACAGGGTGAAAAACTGTTTTTT; CDR3: CASSMGQGEKLFF
size: NA; V: TRBV7-8; length: 18; J: TRBJ2-3; D: NA; DNA: TGTGCCAGCAGCTTAGGGCCCCGGGGACAAGGGAGCACAGATACGCAGTATTTT; CDR3: CASSLGPRGQGSTDTQYF
size: NA; V: TRBV28; length: 13; J: TRBJ1-1; D: TRBD1; DNA: TGTGCCAGCACTCGACAGGGGAACACTGAAGCTTTCTTT; CDR3: CASTRQGNTEAFF
size: NA; V: TRBV6-5; length: 14; J: TRBJ1-2; D: TRBD1; DNA: TGTGCCAGCAGTTATGACAGGGGTTTATATGGCTACACCTTC; CDR3: CASSYDRGLYGYTF
size: NA; V: TRBV9; length: 14; J: TRBJ2-7; D: TRBD1; DNA: TGTGCCAGCAGCCCGACGGACAGGGGGTACGAGCAGTACTTC; CDR3: CASSPTDRGYEQYF
size: NA; V: TRBV3-1/TRBV3-2; length: 13; J: TRBJ1-2; D: NA; DNA: TGTGCCAGCAGCCCGGACAGTAACTATGGCTACACCTTC; CDR3: CASSPDSNYGYTF
size: NA; V: TRBV11-3; length: 13; J: TRBJ1-1; D: NA; DNA: TGTGCCAGCAGCTCTAATATGAACACTGAAGCTTTCTTT; CDR3: CASSSNMNTEAFF
size: few; V: TRBV7-8; length: 14; J: TRBJ1-5; D: NA; DNA: TGTGCCAGCAGCTTATCAGGGAAAGGTCAGCCCCAGCATTTT; CDR3: CASSLSGKGQPQHF
size: once; V: TRBV7-2; length: 16; J: TRBJ2-1; D: TRBD2; DNA: TGTGCCAGCAGAAACACGGGAGGCCCCTACCCCAATGAGCAGTTCTTC; CDR3: CASRNTGGPYPNEQFF
size: NA; V: TRBV28; length: 12; J: TRBJ1-4; D: NA; DNA: TGTGCCAGCAGCACCCCCGCAGGGAAACTGTTTTTT; CDR3: CASSTPAGKLFF
size: NA; V: TRBV6-5; length: 13; J: TRBJ1-1; D: NA; DNA: TGTGCCAGCACCTCGAAGGGGAAGGGCTATGTTTTCTTT; CDR3: CASTSKGKGYVFF
size: NA; V: TRBV5-5; length: 12; J: TRBJ2-2; D: NA; DNA: TGTGCCAGCAGCCGGGAGCTTAGAGAGCTGTTTTTT; CDR3: CASSRELRELFF
size: NA; V: TRBV5-6; length: 17; J: TRBJ1-2; D: NA; DNA: TGTGCCAGCAGCTTGTCACTTGTTTTGAAGTCGGACTATGGCTACACCTTC; CDR3: CASSLSLVLKSDYGYTF
size: NA; V: TRBV9; length: 16; J: TRBJ1-2; D: NA; DNA: TGTGCCAGCAGCGTAGGAACATCCCTGAAATCGTATGGCTACACCTTC; CDR3: CASSVGTSLKSYGYTF
size: NA; V: TRBV19; length: 14; J: TRBJ2-2; D: NA; DNA: TGTGCCAGTAGTATGGGGGGTAACCCCGGGGAGCTGTTTTTT; CDR3: CASSMGGNPGELFF
size: NA; V: TRBV5-6; length: 15; J: TRBJ1-6; D: NA; DNA: TGTGCCAGCAGCTTGATTTCATACAAGAATTCACCCCTCCACTTT; CDR3: CASSLISYKNSPLHF
size: NA; V: TRBV4-3; length: 15; J: TRBJ1-3; D: TRBD1; DNA: TGCGCCAGCAGCCAAGTACAGGGGACTGGAAACACCATATATTTT; CDR3: CASSQVQGTGNTIYF
size: few; V: TRBV10-3; length: 18; J: TRBJ2-7; D: TRBD2; DNA: TGTGCCATCAGACCCCCCCCCGGGACTAGCGGGACCCCTACGGCGCAGTACTTC; CDR3: CAIRPPPGTSGTPTAQYF
size: few; V: TRBV19; length: 13; J: TRBJ1-1; D: NA; DNA: TGTGCCAGTAGTTATAGTTTCGGCACTGAAGCTTTCTTT; CDR3: CASSYSFGTEAFF
size: few; V: TRBV7-2; length: 15; J: TRBJ1-5; D: NA; DNA: TGTGCCAGCAGCTTAACGTGGGGAGGCAATCAGCCCCAGCATTTT; CDR3: CASSLTWGGNQPQHF
size: NA; V: TRBV5-4; length: 15; J: TRBJ2-7; D: TRBD2; DNA: TGTGCCAGCAGCCCACCGTCAGCGGGGGGGTACGAGCAGTACTTC; CDR3: CASSPPSAGGYEQYF
size: NA; V: TRBV28; length: 15; J: TRBJ1-3; D: NA; DNA: TGTGCCAGCAATTGGGGGGGGGCCTCTGGAAACACCATATATTTT; CDR3: CASNWGGASGNTIYF
size: NA; V: TRBV3-1/TRBV3-2; length: 16; J: TRBJ2-2; D: TRBD2; DNA: TGTGCCAGCAGCCAACAAACCGGGACTAGCGCCGGGGAGCTGTTTTTT; CDR3: CASSQQTGTSAGELFF
size: NA; V: TRBV7-8; length: 14; J: TRBJ1-2; D: TRBD1; DNA: TGTGCCAGCAGCCCTCGGACAGGACTCGCGAGCTACACCTTC; CDR3: CASSPRTGLASYTF
size: NA; V: TRBV6-2/TRBV6-3; length: 13; J: TRBJ2-3; D: NA; DNA: TGTGCCAGCAGTGACAGGCTCCCGGAGACGCAGTATTTT; CDR3: CASSDRLPETQYF
size: few; V: TRBV19; length: 14; J: TRBJ1-1; D: NA; DNA: TGTGCCAGTAGTCGGTTCGGAGGGAACACTGAAGCTTTCTTT; CDR3: CASSRFGGNTEAFF
size: NA; V: TRBV15; length: 16; J: TRBJ2-5; D: TRBD2; DNA: TGTGCCACCAGCAGAGAGAAACGACTAGCCGGGGAGACCCAGTACTTC; CDR3: CATSREKRLAGETQYF
size: NA; V: TRBV7-9; length: 13; J: TRBJ2-1; D: TRBD1; DNA: TGTGCCAGCAGCTCCCAGGGGGCCAATGAGCAGTTCTTC; CDR3: CASSSQGANEQFF
size: NA; V: TRBV18; length: 14; J: TRBJ1-2; D: NA; DNA: TGTGCCAGCTCACCTAAGGCAGGGTCCTATGGCTACACCTTC; CDR3: CASSPKAGSYGYTF
size: NA; V: TRBV3-1/TRBV3-2; length: 18; J: TRBJ2-5; D: TRBD2; DNA: TGTGCCAGCAGCCAATCCCGGGGCGGGAGTATTGGAGGAGAGACCCAGTACTTC; CDR3: CASSQSRGGSIGGETQYF
size: once; V: TRBV27; length: 17; J: TRBJ2-6; D: NA; DNA: TGTGCCAGCAGTTTATGGGGGGATTCGGCTGGGGCCAACGTCCTGACTTTC; CDR3: CASSLWGDSAGANVLTF
size: NA; V: TRBV18; length: 15; J: TRBJ2-2; D: NA; DNA: TGTGCCAGCTCACCACCCCGGACTTACGCCGGGGAGCTGTTTTTT; CDR3: CASSPPRTYAGELFF
size: few; V: TRBV6-5; length: 15; J: TRBJ1-5; D: TRBD1; DNA: TGTGCCAGCAGTTCAAGACAGGGAGGTAATCAGCCCCAGCATTTT; CDR3: CASSSRQGGNQPQHF
size: NA; V: TRBV11-2; length: 14; J: TRBJ1-1; D: NA; DNA: TGTGCCAGCAGCTTAGGTCAGGCGAACACTGAAGCTTTCTTT; CDR3: CASSLGQANTEAFF
size: NA; V: TRBV2; length: 14; J: TRBJ2-7; D: TRBD1; DNA: TGTGCCAGCAGGTCCGGGACAGGGGTTGTCGAGCAGTACTTC; CDR3: CASRSGTGVVEQYF
size: NA; V: TRBV19; length: 14; J: TRBJ1-1; D: NA; DNA: TGTGCCAGTAGTAACAGGACAAAGAACACTGAAGCTTTCTTT; CDR3: CASSNRTKNTEAFF
size: NA; V: TRBV11-2; length: 11; J: TRBJ2-1; D: NA; DNA: TGTGCCAGCAGCCCTAAGTCTGAGCAGTTCTTC; CDR3: CASSPKSEQFF
size: NA; V: TRBV11-3; length: 16; J: TRBJ2-1; D: NA; DNA: TGTGCCAGCAGCTCCAAAGGGGGGGCGCGTCCAGATGAGCAGTTCTTC; CDR3: CASSSKGGARPDEQFF